This T cell receptor beta chain was recovered during a study of blood T cell repertoires in COVID-19. All enrollees were roughly 18 to 89 years old and from about two dozen US areas. Participant-given clinical history determined each cohort assignment. Clones were read by immunoSEQ multiplex PCR, and TCRdb kept only the in-frame ones, dropping some. The table shows 200,000 to 250,000 clones, with 88% occurring only once. CDR1 is LNHNV, CDR2 YYDKDF, per germline (reference sequence). There are 15 residues in the CDR3. Trimming took 4 bases from V and 8 from J, leaving 15 bases between them. This clone was picked up a small number of times.

This receptor was taken from a woman in her thirties who had recovered from COVID-19. The chain links TRBV15 to TRBJ1-6, with D hard to call. Material for sequencing was PBMCs or T cells enriched from blood (not recorded which). The CDR3 reads CATSIASPEDSPLHF. CDR3 nucleotide sequence: TGTGCCACCAGCATAGCATCTCCGGAAGATTCACCCCTCCACTTT.